The next 24 T cell receptor beta chains were all read from a single sample in a study of tumor-infiltrating lymphocytes in primary liver carcinoma. With about 470 ng total RNA as template and a constant-region primer, TCR beta cDNA was made. Three-round nested multiplex PCR performed with slightly modified ARM-PCR produced the TCR beta libraries. Rounds one and two of PCR, each of around 9 cycles, were primed with TRBV1-TRBV30 forward primers and a C-beta reverse primer. Each CDR3 protein gets one entry after TCRdb re-called the multiplex PCR reads with MiXCR. The table has 150,000 to 200,000 distinct CDR3 sequences, 85% seen once; the top ten hold 18%. DNA and RNA were both co-extracted from around 20-30 mg of bulk tissue that had not been sorted. Sequenced sample: tumor tissue from primary liver carcinoma. These receptors all come from a middle-aged man with primary liver carcinoma and hepatitis B virus infection.

Remarks on this clonotype: The junction differs from germline at one of its ends, possibly a read error. This chain joins TRBV4-3 and TRBJ1-6; D perhaps matches TRBD1 (5 bases). This CDR3 contains 16 residues. CDR1 is LGHNA and CDR2 is YSLEER in the germline V gene. The CDR3 nucleotides are TGTGTCAGTAGCCAAGAGGGGTCAGGAGGAGATTCACCCCTCCACTTT. As protein: CVSSQEGSGGDSPLHF.

This clonotype was found a few times. A read error is possible here, since a much larger clone lies one base away. The chain links TRBV5-4 to TRBJ2-7, with D uncertain. CDR3 length: 12 residues. The V gene's germline CDR1 is SGHNT and CDR2 YYREEE (reference sequence). For the CDR3, the DNA is TGTGTCAGCAGCCAAGATGTGGGGTATAAGTACTTC. Translating gives CVSSQDVGYKYF.

A remark on this clonotype: One end of the junction fails to match germline, which may point to a read error. This chain joins TRBV6-6 and TRBJ2-2; D perhaps matches TRBD2 (7 bases). In germline, CDR1 is MNHNY, CDR2 SVGAGI (reference sequence). The CDR3 contains 17 residues. The DNA of the CDR3 is TGTGTCAGCAGTTGCTCGGGACGGGGGGCCGGGACCGGGGAGCTGTTTTTT. Translated, it gives CVSSCSGRGAGTGELFF.

Details on this clonotype: The germline gene is not matched at one end of the junction; a read error may be the cause. The chain employs TRBV11-2 and TRBJ2-5; D possibly corresponds to TRBD1 (6 bases). CDR1 SGHAT and CDR2 FQNNGV come from the germline V gene. There are 14 residues in the CDR3. The CDR3 protein is CASSSGQPQEIQYF. CDR3 nucleotides: TGTGCCAGCAGCTCGGGACAACCCCAAGAGATCCAGTACTTC.

Comments on this clonotype: A single base separates this from a much larger clone, so it may be a read error. The rearrangement uses TRBV28 and TRBJ2-7; TRBD2 aligns across 12 bases. CDR3 size: 14 residues. Germline CDR1 reads MDHEN; CDR2 reads SYDVKM. V lost 3 bases and J lost 3; bases outside the gene matches: 0. CDR3 coding DNA: TGTGCCAGCAGTTTGACTAGCGGGGGCTACGAGCAGTACTTC. Protein sequence: CASSLTSGGYEQYF.

As to this clonotype: The junction does not match germline at one end; this may be a read error. The chain recombines TRBV10-2 with TRBJ2-1; weak D call: TRBD2 (5 bases). The length of the CDR3 is 12 residues. Germline-derived CDR1 and CDR2 are WSHSY and SAAADI. The CDR3 reads CASSESTRGHGF. CDR3 sequence (DNA): TGCGCCAGCAGCGAGTCGACTCGGGGTCATGGCTTC.

Concerning this clonotype: At one end the junction does not follow the germline gene, possibly because of a read error. The CDR3 loop is CNVVGNTEAFF. The DNA of the CDR3 is TGCAACGTTGTAGGAAACACAGAAGCTTTCTTT. The gene calls are TRBV29-1 and TRBJ1-1; the D is unclear. CDR3 length equals 11 residues. CDR1 and CDR2 (germline): SQVTM, ANQGSEA.

Details on this clonotype: One end of the junction varies from germline; a read error may be responsible. This rearrangement joins TRBV6-5 to TRBJ2-1; 13 bases map to TRBD2. Germline CDR1 and CDR2: MNHEY and SVGAGI. This CDR3 region has 16 residues. CDR3 nucleotide sequence: TGTGGCAGCAGTTTACGACTAGCGGGAGGTCTTGATGAGCTGTTCTTC. Its translation is CGSSLRLAGGLDELFF.

This clonotype was counted a few times. The gene calls are TRBV7-2 and TRBJ2-6, with D unclear. Trimming took off 7 bases at V and 2 bases at J, with 9 bases between the two ends. CDR1 SGHTA and CDR2 FQGNSA come from the germline V gene. The CDR3 sequence is 14 residues long. The CDR3 DNA reads as TGTGCCAGCACGCTTAATCCTGGGGCCAACGTCCTGACTTTC. This translates into CASTLNPGANVLTF.

This chain links TRBV4-2 with TRBJ2-1; D might be TRBD1 (6 bases). This CDR3 is built from 16 residues. Trimming removed 6 bases from V and 5 bases from J, with 20 bases in between. Per germline, CDR1 LGHNA and CDR2 YNFKEQ. CDR3 sequence (DNA): TGTGCCAGCAGTCACGCCAGGGGAAAGGGGAACAATGAGCAGTTCTTC. This sequence encodes CASSHARGKGNNEQFF.

The chain's CDR3 is CASTKTGWAYEQYF. The CDR3 DNA follows: TGTGCCAGTACTAAGACAGGGTGGGCCTACGAGCAGTACTTC. The V gene is TRBV6-5, the J gene TRBJ2-7, with 7 bases matching TRBD1. Germline V gene data show CDR1 as MNHEY and CDR2 as SVGAGI. The CDR3 covers 14 residues. The junction had 10 bases not matched to a gene; V was cut back by 9 bases and J by 2 bases.

A remark on this clonotype: This may arise from a read error, as a much more abundant clone is one base away. The chain links TRBV7-8 to TRBJ2-5; TRBD2 matches 8 bases. Germline lookup yields CDR1 SGHVS and CDR2 FQNEAQ. V shed 1 base, J shed 1 base, and the junction held 5 bases outside the gene matches. CDR3 length: 16 residues. The CDR3 region has the DNA TGTGCCAGCAGCTTAGTTGGGGCGGGAGGCCAAGAGACCCAGTACTTC. The encoded protein is CASSLVGAGGQETQYF.

Note on this clonotype: A clone one base away is much larger, so this may be a read error. J is TRBJ2-1 and V is TRBV6-5; D remains ambiguous. CDR1 MNHEY and CDR2 SVGAGI come from the germline V gene. CDR3 length: 11 residues. CDR3 coding DNA: TGTGCCGGCAGTGACGGACCCAAGCAGTTCTTC. It yields the protein CAGSDGPKQFF.

On this clonotype itself: This CDR3 fails to terminate in the conserved phenylalanine or tryptophan, so it likely reflects a read error. V is TRBV7-9 and J is TRBJ1-5; no clear D. The CDR3 has 15 amino acids. CDR1 SEHNR and CDR2 FQNEAQ come from the germline V gene (reference sequence). The CDR3 region has the DNA TGTGCCAGCAGCTTTGGGTCTTCCTTGAATCAGTCCCAGCATTAT. Translation: CASSFGSSLNQSQHY.

This chain uses TRBV6-1 with TRBJ1-5, with D perhaps matching TRBD1 (6 bases). Germline loops: CDR1 MNHNS, CDR2 SASEGT. This CDR3 has 13 amino acids. The V gene lost 9 bases and the J gene lost 9 bases, with 18 bases spanning the gap. The CDR3, as DNA: TGTGCCAGTTGGATAGGGGGGCGTCTGCCCCAGCATTTT. As protein: CASWIGGRLPQHF.

This clonotype was seen once. The CDR3 carries no conserved terminal phenylalanine or tryptophan, so it likely arises from a read error. The CDR3 DNA reads TGTACCAGCAGTTTAGTAGGCAGACCATTCGAGCAGTACATC. It yields the protein CTSSLVGRPFEQYI. The V call is TRBV12-3 or TRBV12-4, the J call TRBJ2-7; the D is unclear. This CDR3 is 14 amino acids long.

A note on this clonotype: Since a much larger clone is just one base distant, this may be a read error. V gene TRBV30 combines with J gene TRBJ1-1; D unresolved. The germline gives CDR1 GTSNPN, CDR2 SVGIG (reference sequence). V was clipped by 0 bases and J by 7 bases, with 9 bases between them. CDR3 length: 12 amino acids. CDR3 sequence (DNA): TGTGCCTGGAGTGTAGGCCGCCATGAAGCTTTCTTT. Protein: CAWSVGRHEAFF.

With respect to this clonotype: With a much larger clone just one base away, this may be a read error. J is TRBJ2-1 and V is TRBV5-1; D is undetermined. The CDR3 runs to 13 residues. Germline-derived CDR1 and CDR2 are SGHRS and YFSETQ. V lost 3 bases and J 5 bases, leaving 9 bases between the germline ends. The CDR3 here is CASSSLEDNEQFF. CDR3 DNA sequence: TGCGCCAGCAGCTCCCTCGAGGACAATGAGCAGTTCTTC. The full variable domain, rest sourced from reference TRBV5-1 and TRBJ2-1, is KAGVTQTPRYLIKTRGQQVTLSCSPISGHRSVSWYQQTPGQGLQFLFEYFSETQRNKGNFPGRFSGRQFSNSRSEMNVSTLELGDSALYLCASSSLEDNEQFFGPGTRLTVL.

Note on this clonotype: As the CDR3 is not closed by the conserved phenylalanine or tryptophan, this likely results from a read error. This chain uses TRBV12-3 or TRBV12-4 with TRBJ1-5; no definite D call. CDR3 length equals 13 residues. This chain's CDR3 is CASSRNSYQPQHY. The CDR3 nucleotides are TGTGCCAGCAGTCGTAACAGCTATCAGCCACAGCATTAT.

As regards this clonotype: A read error may produce the germline difference seen at one junction end. The chain recombines TRBV5-6 with TRBJ2-5, with D maybe TRBD2 (6 bases). Germline CDR1 SGHDT, CDR2 YYEEEE. CDR3 size: 15 residues. CDR3 sequence (DNA): TGTACCAGCAGCTTGGTTGCTAGCGAGAGGGAGACCCAGTACTTC. This translates into CTSSLVASERETQYF.

The sample holds a few counts of this clonotype. A clone one base away is much larger, so this may be a read error. The chain is built from TRBV6-5 and TRBJ1-1; 7 bases fit TRBD1. Trimming cost V 6 bases and J 3 bases; bases outside gene matches: 4. CDR1 and CDR2 from the germline V gene are MNHEY and SVGAGI. The CDR3 runs 13 residues. In DNA form, the CDR3 reads TGTGCCAGCAGGCGACAGGGTGACACTGAAGCTTTCTTT. This encodes CASRRQGDTEAFF.

A note on this clonotype: Its ends do not fully match the called genes, so a read error is possible. The rearrangement joins TRBV29-1 to TRBJ2-7, with 13 bases aligning to TRBD2. The germline V gene has CDR1 SQVTM and CDR2 ANQGSEA. The CDR3 contains 14 residues. Here the CDR3 reads CSVGTSGKSGEQYF. Here the CDR3 DNA reads TGCAGCGTCGGGACTAGCGGGAAGTCTGGGGAGCAGTATTTC.

Points on this clonotype: The junction and the germline gene differ at one end; a read error may be behind it. The CDR3 DNA sequence: TGTGCCACCAGTGAAGAGTCAAACAGGGGTATGCGCTCCTACGAGCAGTACTTC. Its protein product is CATSEESNRGMRSYEQYF. This chain connects TRBV6-1 to TRBJ2-7; the match to TRBD1 covers 7 bases. This CDR3 spans 18 amino acids. CDR1 is MNHNS, CDR2 SASEGT, per germline.

In this sample, this clonotype turned up a few times. V usage is TRBV4-3 and J usage is TRBJ2-6, with unresolved D. Per germline, CDR1 LGHNA and CDR2 YSLEER. V was shortened by 0 bases and J by 6 bases, with 15 bases between the two germline ends. The CDR3 runs 17 residues. The CDR3: CASSQDGSGREANVLTF. In nucleotides, the CDR3 is TGCGCCAGCAGCCAAGATGGGTCAGGTCGCGAGGCCAACGTCCTGACTTTC.